The clone carrying this T cell receptor beta chain was detected a few times. Antigen unknown. Possible read error: a much larger clone is one base away. These data belong to a study of CD8+CD57+ T cells in acquired aplastic anemia. Study in general: Isolated CD4+ and CD8+ cells, once sorted, yielded DNA averaging roughly 3.2 ug.

Trimming took off 1 base at V and 6 bases at J, with 4 bases between the two ends. The germline gives CDR1 SEHNR, CDR2 FQNEAQ (reference sequence). This CDR3 spans 11 amino acids. Findings and limits, study-wide: It was found that under 30 CD8+ CDR3 sequences were shared between patients and controls. No significant difference in CD8+ Simpson's diversity was found between patients and controls.

CD8+CD57+ cell expansion, shown by flow cytometry, had occurred in the patients selected for sequencing. The study sampled blood from patients who had received no therapy. CDR3 and TCR beta VDJ profiling relied on genomic DNA as the template. TCRdb fed the reads into MiXCR, producing one record per CDR3 protein. The sample has 150,000 to 180,000 distinct CDR3 sequences; about 50% are singletons. Sequencing used sorted CD4+, CD8+, or CD8+CD57+ T cells (not recorded which) from PBMCs. This clonotype was obtained from a human donor with aplastic anemia. The gene calls are TRBV7-9 and TRBJ2-7; D gene uncertain. The CDR3 region is CASSLESEQYF. For the CDR3, the DNA is TGTGCCAGCAGCTTAGAAAGCGAGCAGTACTTC.